The table lists the clone carrying this TCR beta chain with many counts. Its cognate antigen is unknown. This record belongs to a study of response to subunit inactivated influenza vaccine. Notes on the study in general: The authors proposed limited new T cell recruitment per seasonal influenza vaccination.

TCRdb re-analysed the RT-PCR reads in MiXCR, keeping a single row per CDR3 protein. There are under 200,000 distinct CDR3 sequences in the sample; around 11% occur only once, and around 33% lies in the top ten. This CDR3 comprises 14 residues. The germline V and J ends were trimmed by 3 bases and 1 base, with 9 bases remaining between them. The sequence derives from a man between 50 and 69 years old who received an inactivated influenza vaccine. The starting material was CD8+ T cells sorted from PBMCs, obtained approximately 25 months after vaccination. The chain uses TRBV12-3 or TRBV12-4 and TRBJ2-5; possibly TRBD1 for D (6 bases). The CDR3 coding sequence is TGTGCCAGCAGTTTTACAGGGCCCCAAGAGACCCAGTACTTC. Protein: CASSFTGPQETQYF.